The present entry profiles one TCR beta chain with its context. What it binds is not known. As every portion of the isolated RNA was reverse transcribed, the sequencing read expressed TCRB transcripts. The method was immunoSEQ multiplex PCR; TCRdb's version includes in-frame clones alone and lacks a portion of them. Among 130,000 to 150,000 clones listed, roughly 53% were seen once. Blood was drawn once from each donor into heparinised tubes. The draws averaged about 120 mL. These data come from a study of beta chain features in type 1 diabetes. The wider study: Sorted cell examination encompassed about 110,000,000 cells across all samples.

This CDR3 is 16 amino acids long. The germline CDR1 and CDR2 sequences are LNHDA and SQIVND (reference sequence). V lost 1 base and J lost 7; bases outside the gene matches: 8. Study-level results: It was possible that PCR favored shorter templates, equally so in patients and controls. VDJ junctions sequenced from type 1 diabetes patients showed fewer insertions and more deletions.

V gene TRBV19 combines with J gene TRBJ2-1; 9 nucleotides line up with TRBD2. The TCR was taken from a man younger than 35 in good health. The sequencing input was Tregs from blood. CDR3 bases: TGTGCCAGTAGTATAGTCCAAGGACTAGCGCAAAATGAGCAGTTCTTC. This translates into CASSIVQGLAQNEQFF. Filled out from reference TRBV19 and TRBJ2-1, the complete variable domain reads DGGITQSPKYLFRKEGQNVTLSCEQNLNHDAMYWYRQDPGQGLRLIYYSQIVNDFQKGDIAEGYSVSREKKESFPLTVTSAQKNPTAFYLCASSIVQGLAQNEQFFGPGTRLTVL.